The 11 T cell receptor beta chains presented below share a single source sample, sequenced in a study of regulatory T cells after allogeneic stem cell transplantation. Amplification of the TCR beta CDR3 region followed SMARTer RACE reverse transcription of RNA. TCRdb called the 5' RACE reads again in MiXCR, with one record for every CDR3 protein. The table has fewer than 5,500 distinct CDR3 sequences, roughly 96% seen once. This specimen consisted of sorted CD4+ T cells from blood (whether regulatory or conventional is not recorded), obtained 30 days after allogeneic stem cell transplant. These receptors came from a human patient who had an allogeneic stem cell transplant, so the T cells may come from the graft donor.

The chain employs TRBV5-1 and TRBJ2-7; D possibly corresponds to TRBD1 (6 bases). The DNA end lines up better with TRBJ2-1; the J call may be wrong. Germline V gene sequence: CDR1 SGHRS, CDR2 YFSETQ. The CDR3 spans 12 residues. The CDR3 reads CASSMTGYEQFF. As DNA, the CDR3 is TGCGCCAGCAGCATGACAGGCTACGAGCAGTTCTTC.

The CDR3 DNA reads TGTGCCAGCACTTTCCAAAGGGCAGATACGCAGTATTTT. It codes for CASTFQRADTQYF. This rearrangement joins TRBV2 to TRBJ2-3; D is unresolved. V gave up 7 bases and J gave up 4 bases, with 12 bases separating them. This CDR3 is built from 13 residues. Germline-derived CDR1 and CDR2 are SNHLY and FYNNEI.

The CDR3 loop is CASTRLAGGHNGELFF. In DNA form, the CDR3 reads TGTGCCAGCACCAGACTAGCGGGAGGGCACAACGGGGAGCTGTTTTTT. This chain joins TRBV6-5 and TRBJ2-2; 14 nucleotides match TRBD2. The CDR3 spans 16 residues. Germline assignment: CDR1 MNHEY and CDR2 SVGAGI. After removal of 7 bases from V and 7 bases from J, the junction contained 8 bases not matched to a gene.

About this clonotype: One junction end does not reproduce the germline sequence, and a read error may be involved. The genes are TRBV19 and TRBJ2-4, with a possible D match to TRBD1 (5 bases). This CDR3 is built from 13 residues. The germline V gene has CDR1 LNHDA and CDR2 SQIVND (reference sequence). As DNA, the CDR3 is TGTGCCTCGTCGGCAGGGCGCGTCTACATTCACTCCTTC. This sequence encodes CASSAGRVYIHSF.

About this clonotype: The junction departs from the called germline gene at one end, perhaps through a read error. This chain joins TRBV20-1 and TRBJ2-5, with D possibly matching TRBD2 (7 bases). Germline CDR1 is DFQATT and CDR2 is SNEGSKA (reference sequence). The CDR3 loop spans 15 amino acids. DNA for the CDR3: TGCAGTGCCGCTCCGATGAGCGGGGACAAAGAGACGCAGTACTTC. Translation gives CSAAPMSGDKETQYF.

This clonotype appeared once. The gene calls are TRBV5-1 and TRBJ2-7, with 8 nucleotides matching TRBD2. The CDR3 spans 16 residues. Germline V CDR1 and CDR2: SGHRS, YFSETQ. In DNA form, the CDR3 reads TGCGGCGCTCAACCTGGGAATAGCGGGAAATACATCGAACAGTACTTC. The encoded protein is CGAQPGNSGKYIEQYF.

As regards this clonotype: Its ends do not fully match the called genes, so a read error is possible. The chain has TRBV19 and TRBJ2-7, with unresolved D. This CDR3 has 13 residues. The germline gives CDR1 LNHDA, CDR2 SQIVND (reference sequence). The CDR3 DNA sequence: TGTGCCAGTAGTATAGGTATCGCCTACGAGCATGACTTC. Its protein product is CASSIGIAYEHDF.

For this clonotype: One base away lies a much larger clone, so this may be a sequencing read error. This chain uses TRBV5-4 with TRBJ2-5, with 7 bases fitting TRBD1. Trimming took 4 bases from V and 5 from J; bases not matched to a gene: 8. Germline V CDR1 and CDR2: SGHNT, YYREEE (reference sequence). The CDR3 extends over 14 amino acids. The CDR3 sequence: CASSRVDRDETQYF. The CDR3 bases are TGTGCCAGCAGCCGGGTCGACAGGGACGAGACCCAGTACTTC. Full variable domain (remainder filled in from reference TRBV5-4 and TRBJ2-5): ETGVTQSPTHLIKTRGQQVTLRCSSQSGHNTVSWYQQALGQGPQFIFQYYREEENGRGNFPPRFSGLQFPNYSSELNVNALELDDSALYLCASSRVDRDETQYFGPGTRLLVL.

The chain carries TRBV20-1 and TRBJ2-3; D gene ambiguous. This CDR3 contains 15 residues. V shed 1 base and J shed 5 bases, with 16 bases lying between them. CDR1 is DFQATT, CDR2 SNEGSKA, per germline (reference sequence). The CDR3 region is CSARAPSAERDTQYF. In DNA form, the CDR3 reads TGCAGTGCTAGAGCTCCATCGGCAGAGAGAGATACGCAGTATTTT.

A remark on this clonotype: Since no conserved phenylalanine or tryptophan closes the CDR3, a read error is the likely cause. For the CDR3, the DNA is TGTGCCAGCAGCCAAGAGTACAAGGAGCAGTTCTAC. Translating it yields CASSQEYKEQFY. The chain carries TRBV3-1 and TRBJ2-1; D call uncertain. This CDR3 comprises 12 residues. Germline V lookup: CDR1 LGHDT, CDR2 YNNKEL (reference sequence).

The chain recombines TRBV3-2 with TRBJ2-1; the D segment call TRBD1 is taken from the table without a DNA check. TRBV3-2 represents a pseudogene. This CDR3 is 12 amino acids long. CDR3 region: CASRQGYNEQFF. CDR3 in DNA: TGTGCCAGCAGGCAGGGTTACAATGAGCAGTTCTTC.